The 2 T cell receptor beta chains in this list originate from one sample, sequenced in a study of cytomegalovirus exposure and HLA in healthy donors. PCR primers comprised 60 Vbeta and 13 Jbeta primers. Generated by immunoSEQ multiplex PCR, the TCRdb table keeps only in-frame clones and is missing some. The table lists roughly 100,000 clones, over 80% of them singletons. The sample was PBMCs. The receptors here all came from a man between 18 and 35 years old in good health and CMV-seronegative.

V and J are TRBV2 and TRBJ1-2; D is possibly TRBD1 (5 bases). CDR1 is SNHLY, CDR2 FYNNEI, per germline. There are 13 residues in the CDR3. V lost 8 bases, J lost 1 base, and 11 bases lay in between. The CDR3 sequence: CASLQGGNYGYTF. CDR3 in DNA: TGTGCCAGCCTTCAGGGAGGTAACTATGGCTACACCTTC.

The chain employs TRBV6-5 and TRBJ2-3, with 7 bases identical to TRBD2. V was pared by 2 bases and J by 2 bases, with 4 bases of the junction left unmatched. Germline CDR1 MNHEY, CDR2 SVGAGI. The CDR3 is made up of 15 amino acids. This CDR3 is CASSYRLADTDTQYF. CDR3 coding DNA: TGTGCCAGCAGTTACCGGCTAGCGGACACAGATACGCAGTATTTT.